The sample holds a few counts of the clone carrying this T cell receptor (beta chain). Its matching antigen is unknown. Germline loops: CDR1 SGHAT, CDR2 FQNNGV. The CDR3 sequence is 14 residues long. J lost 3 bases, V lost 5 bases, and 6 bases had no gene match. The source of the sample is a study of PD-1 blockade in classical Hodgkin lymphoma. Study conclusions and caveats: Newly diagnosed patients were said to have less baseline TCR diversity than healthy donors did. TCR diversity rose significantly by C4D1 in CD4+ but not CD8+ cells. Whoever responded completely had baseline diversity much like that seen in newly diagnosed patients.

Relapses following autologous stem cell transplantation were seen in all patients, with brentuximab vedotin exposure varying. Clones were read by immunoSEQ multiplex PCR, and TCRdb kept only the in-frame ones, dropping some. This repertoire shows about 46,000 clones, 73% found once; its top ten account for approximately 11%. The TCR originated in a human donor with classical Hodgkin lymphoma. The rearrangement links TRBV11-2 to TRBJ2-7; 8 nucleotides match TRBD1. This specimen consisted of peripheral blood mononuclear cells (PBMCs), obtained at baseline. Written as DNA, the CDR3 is TGTGCCAGCAGCCGGACAGGGATTATCTACGAGCAGTACTTC. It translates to CASSRTGIIYEQYF.